This T cell receptor (beta chain) originates from a study of blood T cell repertoires in COVID-19. Two negative PCRs, clearance, or symptom resolution had been documented for recovered Cohort 3 donors. Using immunoSEQ multiplex PCR, the repertoire was profiled, and TCRdb retains in-frame clones only, with some absent. The table records roughly 380,000 clones, around 87% of them present only once. This CDR3 has 13 residues. The V gene lost 2 bases and the J gene lost 6 bases, with 9 bases spanning the gap. The V gene's germline CDR1 is KGHDR and CDR2 SFDVKD. V usage is TRBV24-1 and J usage is TRBJ1-2; D ambiguous. Sample: PBMCs or T cells enriched from blood (not recorded which). The receptor was derived from a man younger than 40 who had recovered from COVID-19. DNA of the CDR3: TGTGCCACCAGTGATTACGATGGGCATGGCTACACCTTC. It encodes CATSDYDGHGYTF.